The T cell receptor (beta chain) under discussion was sequenced for a study of cytomegalovirus exposure and HLA in healthy donors. CDR1 KGHSH and CDR2 LQKENI come from the germline V gene. Trimming removed 4 bases at V and 1 base at J, with 10 bases between. The CDR3 totals 14 residues. The study ran its PCR with 60 Vbeta and 13 Jbeta primers. Repertoires were generated with immunoSEQ multiplex PCR, while TCRdb's copy carries only in-frame clones and drops some. Of about 160,000 clones in the sample, around 80% were seen once. Sample: PBMCs. The receptor's source is a male donor in good health and CMV-seropositive. The rearrangement links TRBV18 to TRBJ1-1, with D possibly TRBD1 on 5 matching bases. The CDR3 here is CASSRSQGNTEAFF. CDR3 nucleotides: TGTGCCAGCTCACGTTCCCAGGGGAACACTGAAGCTTTCTTT. The full variable domain, in which reference TRBV18 and TRBJ1-1 provide the parts outside the CDR3, is NAGVMQNPRHLVRRRGQEARLRCSPMKGHSHVYWYRQLPEEGLKFMVYLQKENIIDESGMPKERFSAEFPKEGPSILRIQQVVRGDSAAYFCASSRSQGNTEAFFGQGTRLTVV.